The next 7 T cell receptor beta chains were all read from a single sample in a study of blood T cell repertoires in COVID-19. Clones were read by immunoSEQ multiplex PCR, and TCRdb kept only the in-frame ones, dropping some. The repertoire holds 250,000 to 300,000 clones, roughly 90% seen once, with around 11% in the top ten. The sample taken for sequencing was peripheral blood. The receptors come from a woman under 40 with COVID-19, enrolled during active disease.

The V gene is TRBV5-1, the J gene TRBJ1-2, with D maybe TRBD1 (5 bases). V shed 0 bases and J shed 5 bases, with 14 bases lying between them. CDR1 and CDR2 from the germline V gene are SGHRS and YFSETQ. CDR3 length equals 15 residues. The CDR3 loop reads CASSLGRGAGYGYTF. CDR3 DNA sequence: TGCGCCAGCAGCTTGGGCCGTGGGGCGGGATATGGCTACACCTTC.

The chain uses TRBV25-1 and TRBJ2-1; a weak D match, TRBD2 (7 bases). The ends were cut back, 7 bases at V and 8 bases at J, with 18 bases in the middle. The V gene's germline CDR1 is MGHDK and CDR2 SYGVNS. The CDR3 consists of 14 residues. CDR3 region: CASMRGRGTDEQFF. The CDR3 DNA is TGTGCCAGCATGCGGGGGAGGGGGACGGATGAGCAGTTCTTC.

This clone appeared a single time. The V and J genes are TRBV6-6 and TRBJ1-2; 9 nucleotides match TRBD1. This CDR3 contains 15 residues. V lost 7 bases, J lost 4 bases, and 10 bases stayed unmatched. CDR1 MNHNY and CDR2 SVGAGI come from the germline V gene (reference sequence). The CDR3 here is CASNSVGGQGYGYTF. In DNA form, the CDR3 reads TGTGCCAGCAACTCCGTGGGGGGACAGGGCTATGGCTACACCTTC.

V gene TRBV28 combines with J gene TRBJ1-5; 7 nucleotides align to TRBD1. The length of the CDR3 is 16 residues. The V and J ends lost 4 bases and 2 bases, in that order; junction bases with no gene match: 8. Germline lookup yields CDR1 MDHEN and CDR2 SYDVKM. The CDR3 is CASSSDRPLGNQPQHF. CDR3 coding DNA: TGTGCCAGCAGTTCGGACAGGCCCCTGGGCAATCAGCCCCAGCATTTT.

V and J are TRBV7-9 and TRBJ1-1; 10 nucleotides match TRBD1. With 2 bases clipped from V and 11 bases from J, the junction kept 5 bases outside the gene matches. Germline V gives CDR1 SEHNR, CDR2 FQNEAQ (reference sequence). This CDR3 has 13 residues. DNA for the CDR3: TGTGCCAGCAGCTTATCGACAGGGGGCGATGCTTTCTTT. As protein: CASSLSTGGDAFF.

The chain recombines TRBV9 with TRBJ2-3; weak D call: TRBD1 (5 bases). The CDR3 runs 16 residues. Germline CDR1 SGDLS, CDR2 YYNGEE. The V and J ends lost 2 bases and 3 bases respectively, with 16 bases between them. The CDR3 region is CASSVTSGWVTDTQYF. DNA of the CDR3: TGTGCCAGCAGCGTGACCTCAGGGTGGGTTACAGATACGCAGTATTTT.

Written as DNA, the CDR3 is TGCGCCAGCAGCCTGGGGGCGGGGTTTGAGCAGTTCTTC. This sequence encodes CASSLGAGFEQFF. The rearrangement links TRBV5-1 to TRBJ2-1; possibly TRBD1 or TRBD2 for D (6 bases each). Trimming shortened V by 4 bases and J by 9 bases, and 14 bases separated the two germline ends. The CDR3 length is 13 residues. CDR1 is SGHRS, CDR2 YFSETQ, per germline.